Below are 12 T cell receptor beta chains sequenced from a single sample in a study of CXCR3-negative and CXCR3-positive naive CD8 T cells. Study-level findings and limits: Naive cells that were CXCR3-positive had more hydrophobic TRB CDR3s (compared with CXCR3-negative naive cells).

Their antigens are not known. The libraries of TRB cDNA were constructed through 5' RACE using UMI labels. From its re-call of the 5' RACE reads, TCRdb lists each CDR3 protein once, without DNA. The sample includes roughly 93,000 distinct CDR3 sequences. The sequencing sample was made of naive CXCR3+ CD8+ T cells from blood. Subset denoted: CD45RO-CCR7+CD27+CD95- naive CD8+ T cells expressing CXCR3 (TNR3+). The receptors were gathered from a human donor in good health. Some clones in this sample may be carry-over from other donors' samples.

The chain recombines TRBV19 with TRBJ2-1. CDR3 length: 13 residues. Germline V CDR1 and CDR2: LNHDA, SQIVND (reference sequence). The CDR3 is CASSPFGYNEQFF.

V and J are TRBV7-8 and TRBJ2-3; TCRdb designates TRBD2, a call that cannot be tested without DNA. The germline gives CDR1 SGHVS, CDR2 FQNEAQ. The length of the CDR3 is 17 residues. The CDR3 here is CASSKLSSGGAEDTQYF. The full variable domain, its missing parts supplied by reference TRBV7-8 and TRBJ2-3, is GAGVSQSPRYKVAKRGQDVALRCDPISGHVSLFWYQQALGQGPEFLTYFQNEAQLDKSGLPSDRFFAERPEGSVSTLKIQRTQQEDSAVYLCASSKLSSGGAEDTQYFGPGTRLTVL.

The V call is TRBV27, the J call TRBJ2-7. The CDR3 loop spans 13 amino acids. CDR1 is MNHEY, CDR2 SMNVEV, per germline (reference sequence). CDR3 loop: CASSRQLAYEQYF.

The CDR3 here is CASSPRFRGGFTDTQYF. The chain combines TRBV6-2 or TRBV6-3 with TRBJ2-3; TCRdb's D gene call, TRBD2, goes unchecked for lack of DNA. Germline V gives CDR1 MNHEY, CDR2 SVGEGT. There are 17 residues in the CDR3.

The chain combines TRBV4-3 with TRBJ2-7; TCRdb reports TRBD1, a call that lacks DNA to check it against. Germline CDR1 reads LGHNA; CDR2 reads YSLEER. The CDR3 runs to 14 residues. The CDR3 loop is CASSLARGPYEQYF.

This chain joins TRBV29-1 and TRBJ1-2. CDR1 and CDR2 (germline): SQVTM, ANQGSEA. This CDR3 region has 11 residues. The chain's CDR3 is CSVEDTGGYTF.

V and J are TRBV29-1 and TRBJ1-2; the D gene TCRdb calls, TRBD1, cannot be checked with no DNA. CDR3 length: 11 residues. Per the germline V gene, CDR1 is SQVTM and CDR2 is ANQGSEA. The CDR3 sequence is CSVGQGGGYTF.

The CDR3 sequence is CSALTGGLDQPQHF. The chain couples TRBV29-1 to TRBJ1-5; the TCRdb call, TRBD1, lacks DNA for checking. Germline assignment: CDR1 SQVTM and CDR2 ANQGSEA. The CDR3 length is 14 residues.

V usage is TRBV4-1 and J usage is TRBJ1-4; the TCRdb D gene call, TRBD1, has no DNA to confirm it. The CDR3 is 14 amino acids. Per the germline V gene, CDR1 is MGHRA and CDR2 is YSYEKL. This CDR3 is CASSQEGRNEKLFF.

The rearrangement joins TRBV6-5 to TRBJ2-7; the D call from TCRdb, TRBD2, cannot be confirmed without DNA. The CDR3 has 15 amino acids. The germline V gene has CDR1 MNHEY and CDR2 SVGAGI. CDR3 amino acids: CASKLLAGGSYEQYF.

This chain connects TRBV7-9 to TRBJ2-3; there is no DNA to check the TCRdb D call of TRBD2. Per germline, CDR1 SEHNR and CDR2 FQNEAQ (reference sequence). The CDR3 covers 16 residues. This CDR3 is CASRVGLARSTDTQYF.

The J gene is TRBJ2-7, the V gene TRBV14; TCRdb designates TRBD2, a call that cannot be tested without DNA. Germline lookup yields CDR1 SGHDN and CDR2 FVKESK. This CDR3 has 17 residues. The CDR3 here is CASSQAVSGFAVYEQYF.